The clone carrying this T cell receptor beta chain has ten or more counts. The antigen is undetermined. This sample is part of a study of T cells in Graves' hyperthyroidism and ophthalmopathy. About the study: Peripheral blood was acquired at first diagnosis, ahead of any therapy whatsoever.

What was amplified from RNA transcripts were TCR beta CDR3 regions. The primer set for the first-round RT-PCR of the TCR CDR3 was HTBI. In TCRdb, the multiplex PCR reads were re-called with MiXCR into one record per CDR3 protein. The sample contains about 360,000 distinct CDR3 sequences, more than 20% of which appear only once. CDR1 and CDR2 (germline): MDHEN, SYDVKM. Trimming took 6 bases from V and 4 from J, leaving 12 bases between them. There are 13 residues in the CDR3. Study-level results: Through a model of 13 V-J features, ophthalmopathy was separated from stable hyperthyroidism.

The sample was blood. V usage is TRBV28 and J usage is TRBJ1-2; D remains ambiguous. The source of this sequence is a man in his forties or fifties with Graves' hyperthyroidism. This CDR3 is CASSLTQSYGYTF. CDR3 coding DNA: TGTGCCAGCAGCCTCACCCAGTCCTATGGCTACACCTTC.